Each of the 7 T cell receptor beta chains below was sequenced from the same sample in a study of blood T cell repertoires in COVID-19. Sequencing used immunoSEQ multiplex PCR; TCRdb keeps in-frame clones, though not all of them. The sample yields about 120,000 clones, about 85% seen once. The sample taken for sequencing was peripheral blood. The receptors were sampled from a human donor in a cohort sampled during active COVID-19.

The chain carries TRBV21-1 and TRBJ2-1; the table gives TRBD2 as D, unverified against the DNA. TRBV21-1 counts as a pseudogene. The CDR3 has 16 amino acids. CDR3 in amino acids: CASSKPGGRVGNEQFF. In nucleotides, the CDR3 is TGTGCCAGCAGCAAACCAGGCGGGAGGGTGGGTAATGAGCAGTTCTTC.

CDR3 nucleotide sequence: TGTGCCAGCAGTGTTGCCAGTCTTCTCATGAACACTGAAGCTTTCTTT. It codes for CASSVASLLMNTEAFF. The chain is built from TRBV2 and TRBJ1-1; D gene unclear. This CDR3 region has 16 residues. CDR1 SNHLY and CDR2 FYNNEI come from the germline V gene. V lost 4 bases, J lost 0 bases, and 15 bases lay in between.

V and J are TRBV3-1 (or the pseudogene TRBV3-2) and TRBJ2-3; the D gene is possibly TRBD2 (6 bases). This CDR3 region has 17 residues. Per germline, CDR1 LGHDT and CDR2 YNNKEL (reference sequence). V was trimmed by 6 bases and J by 2 bases, leaving 21 bases between them. This CDR3 reads CASRPREIAGTTDTQYF. As DNA, the CDR3 is TGTGCCAGCAGACCCCGGGAAATTGCGGGGACCACAGATACGCAGTATTTT.

The chain carries TRBV10-1 and TRBJ1-2, with D uncertain. Germline V gene sequence: CDR1 WNHNN, CDR2 SYGVQD (reference sequence). This CDR3 has 13 residues. Trimming took 3 bases from V and 2 from J, leaving 7 bases between them. CDR3 nucleotides: TGCGCCAGCAGTGATGCACAGAACTATGGCTACACCTTC. Its translation: CASSDAQNYGYTF.

The V gene is TRBV28, the J gene TRBJ2-7; tentative D call: TRBD2 (6 bases). The V end was cut by 5 bases, the J end by 3 bases, with 14 bases between. The germline V gene has CDR1 MDHEN and CDR2 SYDVKM. The CDR3 is 14 residues long. This chain's CDR3 is CASSPGDSRYEQYF. In DNA, the CDR3 is TGTGCCAGCAGTCCGGGAGACAGCCGCTACGAGCAGTACTTC.

The chain links TRBV2 to TRBJ1-2; maybe TRBD1 (5 bases). Per germline, CDR1 SNHLY and CDR2 FYNNEI. This CDR3 has 12 residues. V gave up 7 bases and J gave up 8 bases, with 14 bases separating them. CDR3 nucleotide sequence: TGTGCCAGCATTAGGGACTCTCAGGGCTACACCTTC. It is translated as CASIRDSQGYTF.

This clone showed up just a few times. The rearrangement uses TRBV5-4 and TRBJ2-1; the match to TRBD2 covers 16 bases. The germline V gene encodes CDR1 SGHNT and CDR2 YYREEE (reference sequence). This CDR3 is built from 15 residues. The V gene end was trimmed by 4 bases and the J gene end by 9 bases; junction bases not matched to a gene: 4. CDR3 loop: CASSKGLAGGTEQFF. In nucleotides, the CDR3 is TGTGCCAGCAGCAAGGGACTAGCGGGAGGGACTGAGCAGTTCTTC.